This T cell receptor (beta chain) is drawn from a study of CD8 T cells in ankylosing spondylitis. The CDR3 is 13 residues long. CDR1 and CDR2 (germline): DFQATT, SNEGSKA (reference sequence). Trimming pared 2 bases from V and 5 bases from J, leaving 10 bases between. For TCR beta, libraries came from quantitative 5'-RACE with molecular barcodes. Via MiXCR, TCRdb re-called the 5' RACE reads, giving one row per CDR3 protein. The data show hundreds of thousands of distinct CDR3 sequences, roughly a third seen once. The V call is TRBV20-1, the J call TRBJ2-1; TRBD1 is a possible D gene (6 bases). Sequencing input: blood, either unsorted or a sorted T cell fraction (not recorded which). This TCR was recovered from a male donor with ankylosing spondylitis or in good health (not recorded which). CDR3: CSARPGQNNEQFF. As DNA, the CDR3 is TGCAGTGCTAGACCCGGACAGAACAATGAGCAGTTCTTC.